The clone carrying this T cell receptor beta chain was detected only a few times. The target antigen is unknown. This record belongs to a study of cytotoxic CD8 clonotypes in ibrutinib-treated CLL. Study-wide background: A median about twelve months of treatment, range 6 to 36, preceded the collection of response samples.

This CDR3 has 15 amino acids. The V end lost 7 bases, the J end lost 0 bases, and 13 bases lay between the germline ends. Germline loops: CDR1 MNHEY, CDR2 SVGAGI. Findings of the study overall: Sustained-remission patients were sampled at different times than progressing patients were.

Profiled with immunoSEQ multiplex PCR; TCRdb holds only in-frame clones, not every one. Of 35,000 to 40,000 clones listed, approximately 45% are singletons. The sequence was collected from a human donor with chronic lymphocytic leukemia. The chain couples TRBV6-5 to TRBJ1-5; D possibly corresponds to TRBD1 (5 bases). This sample comprised PBMCs, obtained before ibrutinib treatment. CDR3 nucleotides: TGTGCCAGCACCCGGGACGTCTATAGCAATCAGCCCCAGCATTTT. Its protein is CASTRDVYSNQPQHF.